The rows below give T cell receptor beta chains drawn from one sample of a study of blood T cell repertoires in COVID-19. TCRdb's copy holds only in-frame clones and misses some; the assay was immunoSEQ multiplex PCR. The profile shows 200,000 to 250,000 clones, 80% of them singletons. Sequencing was done on a sample of PBMCs or T cells enriched from blood (not recorded which). These receptors came from a woman between 35 and 50 years old with acute COVID-19. Each CDR3 is given with its conserved first and last residue. Each record gives: clone size, J gene, V gene, D gene, CDR3 protein, CDR3 DNA. D genes are given only for firm matches. Only some rows state a clone size, as once, few, many or a class for expanded clones.

abundance: NA; j_gene: TRBJ1-5; v_gene: TRBV4-2; d_gene: NA; CDR3aa: CASSQDVQAGGNQPQHF; CDR3nt: TGTGCCAGCAGCCAAGATGTTCAGGCAGGGGGCAATCAGCCCCAGCATTTT
abundance: NA; j_gene: TRBJ2-2; v_gene: TRBV6-2/TRBV6-3; d_gene: TRBD2; CDR3aa: CASSRLAGVNTGELFF; CDR3nt: TGTGCCAGCAGTCGGCTAGCGGGAGTGAACACCGGGGAGCTGTTTTTT
abundance: once; j_gene: TRBJ2-7; v_gene: TRBV12-3/TRBV12-4; d_gene: NA; CDR3aa: CASGDRAYEQYF; CDR3nt: TGTGCCAGTGGAGACAGAGCCTACGAGCAGTACTTC
abundance: NA; j_gene: TRBJ1-5; v_gene: TRBV28; d_gene: NA; CDR3aa: CASAGGAYQPQHF; CDR3nt: TGTGCCAGCGCCGGGGGGGCCTATCAGCCCCAGCATTTT
abundance: NA; j_gene: TRBJ2-3; v_gene: TRBV5-1; d_gene: NA; CDR3aa: CASSPGLADADTQYF; CDR3nt: TGCGCCAGCAGCCCGGGACTCGCGGACGCAGATACGCAGTATTTT
abundance: NA; j_gene: TRBJ1-1; v_gene: TRBV6-4; d_gene: NA; CDR3aa: CASSVSVNTEAFF; CDR3nt: TGTGCCAGCAGTGTATCGGTGAACACTGAAGCTTTCTTT
abundance: NA; j_gene: TRBJ2-7; v_gene: TRBV10-2; d_gene: NA; CDR3aa: CASRDWSYEQYF; CDR3nt: TGCGCCAGCAGGGACTGGAGCTACGAGCAGTACTTC
abundance: NA; j_gene: TRBJ1-5; v_gene: TRBV7-8; d_gene: TRBD1; CDR3aa: CASSLIQGARQPQHF; CDR3nt: TGTGCCAGCAGCTTAATACAGGGGGCACGTCAGCCCCAGCATTTT
abundance: few; j_gene: TRBJ2-5; v_gene: TRBV7-2; d_gene: NA; CDR3aa: CASSLVGQGSETQYF; CDR3nt: TGTGCCAGCAGCTTAGTGGGCCAGGGTAGTGAGACCCAGTACTTC
abundance: NA; j_gene: TRBJ2-1; v_gene: TRBV27; d_gene: TRBD2; CDR3aa: CASRPLAGGGNEQFF; CDR3nt: TGTGCCAGCAGACCTTTAGCGGGAGGGGGGAATGAGCAGTTCTTC
abundance: NA; j_gene: TRBJ2-5; v_gene: TRBV12-2; d_gene: NA; CDR3aa: CASRSQLAGEGETQYF; CDR3nt: TGTGCAAGTCGCTCACAACTAGCGGGAGAAGGTGAGACCCAGTACTTC
abundance: NA; j_gene: TRBJ1-2; v_gene: TRBV2; d_gene: NA; CDR3aa: CASRTSETGHGYTF; CDR3nt: TGTGCCAGCAGGACGAGTGAGACAGGACATGGCTACACCTTC
abundance: NA; j_gene: TRBJ2-6; v_gene: TRBV21-1; d_gene: NA; CDR3aa: CASSKARRTGVIGANVLTF; CDR3nt: TGTGCCAGCAGCAAAGCGAGGAGGACAGGGGTCATTGGGGCCAACGTCCTGACTTTC
abundance: NA; j_gene: TRBJ2-5; v_gene: TRBV15; d_gene: TRBD2; CDR3aa: CATSKTGGGLAGGETQYF; CDR3nt: TGTGCCACCAGCAAAACCGGCGGAGGGCTAGCGGGAGGTGAGACCCAGTACTTC
abundance: once; j_gene: TRBJ2-2; v_gene: TRBV19; d_gene: NA; CDR3aa: CASSSQGRSGELFF; CDR3nt: TGTGCCAGTAGTAGTCAGGGAAGGTCCGGGGAGCTGTTTTTT
abundance: NA; j_gene: TRBJ1-4; v_gene: TRBV10-2; d_gene: NA; CDR3aa: CASSESGYRPNEKLFF; CDR3nt: TGCGCCAGCAGTGAGTCAGGGTACAGGCCTAATGAAAAACTGTTTTTT
abundance: once; j_gene: TRBJ1-2; v_gene: TRBV11-1; d_gene: TRBD1; CDR3aa: CASSLSTGANYGYTF; CDR3nt: TGTGCCAGCAGCTTATCAACAGGGGCCAACTATGGCTACACCTTC
abundance: NA; j_gene: TRBJ1-1; v_gene: TRBV11-2; d_gene: NA; CDR3aa: CASSRHGGQGTEAFF; CDR3nt: TGTGCCAGCAGCCGACATGGGGGACAAGGGACTGAAGCTTTCTTT
abundance: NA; j_gene: TRBJ1-1; v_gene: TRBV5-1; d_gene: TRBD1; CDR3aa: CASNRAGTGETEAFF; CDR3nt: TGCGCCAGCAACAGAGCCGGGACAGGGGAGACTGAAGCTTTCTTT
abundance: NA; j_gene: TRBJ1-2; v_gene: TRBV2; d_gene: NA; CDR3aa: CASSEDSYYGYTF; CDR3nt: TGTGCCAGCAGTGAAGATTCGTATTATGGCTACACCTTC
abundance: NA; j_gene: TRBJ2-4; v_gene: TRBV28; d_gene: TRBD2; CDR3aa: CASSPPGTSGRAFDF; CDR3nt: TGTGCCAGCAGTCCACCCGGGACTAGCGGGAGGGCCTTCGACTTC
abundance: many; j_gene: TRBJ2-2; v_gene: TRBV19; d_gene: TRBD1; CDR3aa: CASSISGGETGELFF; CDR3nt: TGTGCCAGTAGTATTTCAGGGGGCGAGACCGGGGAGCTGTTTTTT
abundance: NA; j_gene: TRBJ2-1; v_gene: TRBV7-8; d_gene: NA; CDR3aa: CASSLALGNPYNEQFF; CDR3nt: TGTGCCAGCAGCTTAGCGCTCGGGAATCCCTACAATGAGCAGTTCTTC
abundance: NA; j_gene: TRBJ2-7; v_gene: TRBV10-3; d_gene: TRBD1; CDR3aa: CAISVTRDRDYEQYF; CDR3nt: TGTGCCATCAGTGTGACTAGGGACAGGGACTACGAGCAGTACTTC
abundance: few; j_gene: TRBJ2-7; v_gene: TRBV19; d_gene: TRBD2; CDR3aa: CASSIVGGRAPGEQYF; CDR3nt: TGTGCCAGTAGTATAGTTGGCGGGAGAGCCCCGGGGGAGCAGTACTTC
abundance: NA; j_gene: TRBJ2-3; v_gene: TRBV29-1; d_gene: TRBD2; CDR3aa: CSVGAGGQDTQYF; CDR3nt: TGCAGCGTTGGAGCGGGAGGGCAAGATACGCAGTATTTT
abundance: NA; j_gene: TRBJ2-7; v_gene: TRBV30; d_gene: NA; CDR3aa: CAWSPTGYEQYF; CDR3nt: TGTGCCTGGAGTCCCACTGGCTACGAGCAGTACTTC
abundance: NA; j_gene: TRBJ1-1; v_gene: TRBV19; d_gene: TRBD1; CDR3aa: CASSISAARGVFIGEAFF; CDR3nt: TGTGCCAGTAGTATATCGGCGGCCAGGGGGGTCTTCATCGGTGAAGCTTTCTTT
abundance: NA; j_gene: TRBJ2-7; v_gene: TRBV30; d_gene: NA; CDR3aa: CAWSPRVAYEQYF; CDR3nt: TGTGCCTGGAGTCCGAGGGTTGCCTACGAGCAGTACTTC
abundance: NA; j_gene: TRBJ1-2; v_gene: TRBV12-3/TRBV12-4; d_gene: TRBD1; CDR3aa: CASRTGDHGYTF; CDR3nt: TGTGCCAGCAGAACAGGGGACCATGGCTACACCTTC
abundance: NA; j_gene: TRBJ1-1; v_gene: TRBV6-5; d_gene: TRBD1; CDR3aa: CASTQGVRVNTEAFF; CDR3nt: TGTGCCAGCACTCAGGGGGTGAGGGTGAACACTGAAGCTTTCTTT
abundance: NA; j_gene: TRBJ1-6; v_gene: TRBV3-1/TRBV3-2; d_gene: NA; CDR3aa: CASSLTAELSPLHF; CDR3nt: TGTGCCAGCAGTCTCACCGCTGAGCTATCACCCCTCCACTTT
abundance: NA; j_gene: TRBJ1-2; v_gene: TRBV7-9; d_gene: NA; CDR3aa: CASSLSQNYGYTF; CDR3nt: TGTGCCAGCAGCTTAAGTCAGAACTATGGCTACACCTTC
abundance: NA; j_gene: TRBJ1-5; v_gene: TRBV7-2; d_gene: NA; CDR3aa: CASSHRPASLLNQPQHF; CDR3nt: TGTGCCAGCAGCCACCGCCCCGCGTCCCTCCTGAATCAGCCCCAGCATTTT
abundance: NA; j_gene: TRBJ2-3; v_gene: TRBV30; d_gene: NA; CDR3aa: CAWTKAGTDTQYF; CDR3nt: TGTGCCTGGACCAAGGCGGGCACAGATACGCAGTATTTT
abundance: NA; j_gene: TRBJ2-7; v_gene: TRBV7-9; d_gene: TRBD1; CDR3aa: CASSLGRGSYF; CDR3nt: TGTGCCAGCAGCTTAGGCAGGGGGTCGTACTTC
abundance: few; j_gene: TRBJ1-2; v_gene: TRBV30; d_gene: TRBD1; CDR3aa: CAWKGQEAPYGYTF; CDR3nt: TGTGCCTGGAAAGGACAGGAGGCGCCCTATGGCTACACCTTC
abundance: NA; j_gene: TRBJ1-1; v_gene: TRBV5-1; d_gene: NA; CDR3aa: CASSPFAAMNTEAFF; CDR3nt: TGCGCCAGCAGCCCTTTTGCGGCTATGAACACTGAAGCTTTCTTT
abundance: NA; j_gene: TRBJ2-3; v_gene: TRBV28; d_gene: TRBD1; CDR3aa: CASKGQYTDTQYF; CDR3nt: TGTGCCAGCAAGGGACAGTACACAGATACGCAGTATTTT
abundance: NA; j_gene: TRBJ2-7; v_gene: TRBV5-1; d_gene: NA; CDR3aa: CASSLGTLSYEQYF; CDR3nt: TGCGCCAGCAGCTTGGGGACACTTTCCTACGAGCAGTACTTC
abundance: NA; j_gene: TRBJ2-7; v_gene: TRBV18; d_gene: TRBD2; CDR3aa: CASSLRASGGARAYEQYF; CDR3nt: TGTGCCAGCTCCCTAAGGGCTAGCGGGGGGGCGAGAGCCTACGAGCAGTACTTC
abundance: NA; j_gene: TRBJ1-1; v_gene: TRBV5-1; d_gene: TRBD1; CDR3aa: CASSKDRGRSAEAFF; CDR3nt: TGCGCCAGCAGCAAGGACAGGGGGCGTTCGGCTGAAGCTTTCTTT
abundance: NA; j_gene: TRBJ1-5; v_gene: TRBV5-6; d_gene: TRBD1; CDR3aa: CASSLDRGNSNQPQHF; CDR3nt: TGTGCCAGCAGCTTGGACAGGGGGAATAGCAATCAGCCCCAGCATTTT
abundance: NA; j_gene: TRBJ2-1; v_gene: TRBV7-7; d_gene: TRBD2; CDR3aa: CASSTGLAGGYEQFF; CDR3nt: TGTGCTAGCAGCACGGGACTAGCGGGAGGGTATGAGCAGTTCTTC
abundance: NA; j_gene: TRBJ2-5; v_gene: TRBV30; d_gene: TRBD2; CDR3aa: CAWSVVVGEGETQYF; CDR3nt: TGTGCCTGGAGTGTGGTGGTGGGGGAGGGTGAGACCCAGTACTTC
abundance: NA; j_gene: TRBJ1-4; v_gene: TRBV10-3; d_gene: NA; CDR3aa: CAIRTSGSPNEKLFF; CDR3nt: TGTGCCATCAGAACCTCAGGGTCCCCTAATGAAAAACTGTTTTTT
abundance: NA; j_gene: TRBJ1-5; v_gene: TRBV19; d_gene: NA; CDR3aa: CASSIAGNNQPQHF; CDR3nt: TGTGCCAGTAGTATAGCCGGGAACAATCAGCCCCAGCATTTT
abundance: NA; j_gene: TRBJ2-6; v_gene: TRBV2; d_gene: NA; CDR3aa: CASSEASVLTF; CDR3nt: TGTGCCAGCAGTGAAGCCAGCGTCCTGACTTTC
abundance: NA; j_gene: TRBJ2-6; v_gene: TRBV6-5; d_gene: NA; CDR3aa: CASSYGAGQIANVLTF; CDR3nt: TGTGCCAGCAGTTACGGGGCGGGACAGATAGCCAACGTCCTGACTTTC
abundance: NA; j_gene: TRBJ1-2; v_gene: TRBV30; d_gene: NA; CDR3aa: CAWSVRTAANYGYTF; CDR3nt: TGTGCCTGGAGTGTTAGGACAGCAGCTAACTATGGCTACACCTTC
abundance: few; j_gene: TRBJ1-3; v_gene: TRBV19; d_gene: TRBD1; CDR3aa: CASTPTGRGNTIYF; CDR3nt: TGTGCCAGTACTCCGACAGGGAGGGGAAACACCATATATTTT
abundance: NA; j_gene: TRBJ2-3; v_gene: TRBV29-1; d_gene: TRBD1; CDR3aa: CSVDQGAGDTQYF; CDR3nt: TGCAGCGTTGACCAGGGGGCAGGGGATACGCAGTATTTT
abundance: few; j_gene: TRBJ2-2; v_gene: TRBV6-1; d_gene: NA; CDR3aa: CASSETPVEVGVRELFF; CDR3nt: TGTGCCAGCAGTGAAACCCCGGTGGAGGTTGGAGTCAGGGAGCTGTTTTTT
abundance: NA; j_gene: TRBJ1-1; v_gene: TRBV7-9; d_gene: TRBD1; CDR3aa: CASGDPDRRRTEAFF; CDR3nt: TGTGCCAGCGGAGACCCGGACAGGCGGAGAACTGAAGCTTTCTTT